The 12 T cell receptor beta chains given below trace back to one sample, sequenced in a study of T cells in tumors and immune-related adverse events. Data came from immunoSEQ multiplex PCR; TCRdb stores just in-frame clones and leaves some out. The data hold roughly 5,000 clones, with approximately 64% observed a single time. Material: gut tissue, obtained from a patient treated with anti-PD-1 therapy. The receptors shown here come from a female donor with metastatic renal cell carcinoma.

The chain recombines TRBV6-1 with TRBJ1-3; D gene ambiguous. V was cut by 7 bases and J by 0 bases, with 13 bases left in between. The CDR3 contains 15 residues. Germline CDR1 and CDR2: MNHNS and SASEGT. CDR3 sequence (DNA): TGTGCCAGCACCCCGACTGTCAGCTCTGGAAACACCATATATTTT. Its protein product is CASTPTVSSGNTIYF.

This clone was seen a few times. The V call is TRBV10-1, the J call TRBJ1-4, with 11 bases that match TRBD1. V lost 6 bases and J lost 3; bases outside the gene matches: 15. The CDR3 covers 19 residues. In germline, CDR1 is WNHNN, CDR2 SYGVQD (reference sequence). The CDR3 coding sequence is TGCGCCAGCAGATCCGTCACCGGGACAGGGGGTCTAGCTAATGAAAAACTGTTTTTT. Protein: CASRSVTGTGGLANEKLFF.

The chain employs TRBV19 and TRBJ2-1; the D gene is possibly TRBD1 (7 bases). The germline V gene encodes CDR1 LNHDA and CDR2 SQIVND (reference sequence). V gave up 3 bases and J gave up 5 bases, with 20 bases separating them. CDR3 length: 17 residues. The CDR3 region is CASSIGPGGRGNNEQFF. The CDR3, as DNA: TGTGCCAGTAGTATTGGCCCAGGGGGGCGAGGTAACAATGAGCAGTTCTTC.

To note about this clone: Other DNA sequences in the sample encode the same CDR3. V is TRBV27 and J is TRBJ2-3; D gene ambiguous. Trimming pared 2 bases from V and 2 bases from J, leaving 5 bases between. The germline V gene encodes CDR1 MNHEY and CDR2 SMNVEV (reference sequence). CDR3 length: 13 residues. The CDR3 reads CASSLGDTDTQYF. DNA for the CDR3: TGTGCCAGCAGTTTAGGGGACACAGATACGCAGTATTTT.

The rearrangement links TRBV5-4 to TRBJ2-3; maybe TRBD2 (6 bases). The CDR3 contains 17 residues. Germline CDR1 reads SGHNT; CDR2 reads YYREEE (reference sequence). V lost 4 bases and J 4 bases, leaving 22 bases between the germline ends. CDR3 sequence (DNA): TGTGCCAGCAGCACGGGGACTTCCCGCCCCACCCCAGATACGCAGTATTTT. As protein: CASSTGTSRPTPDTQYF.

The rearrangement joins TRBV19 to TRBJ1-2; 10 positions agree with TRBD1. This CDR3 contains 16 residues. The germline gives CDR1 LNHDA, CDR2 SQIVND (reference sequence). With V trimmed by 5 bases and J by 0 bases, 6 bases remained unmatched. DNA for the CDR3: TGTGCCAGTAGTCGACAGGGGGCTAGTACTAACTATGGCTACACCTTC. It translates to CASSRQGASTNYGYTF.

The chain combines TRBV6-6 with TRBJ1-4; 8 positions match TRBD1. The length of the CDR3 is 14 residues. Germline CDR1 reads MNHNY; CDR2 reads SVGAGI (reference sequence). V was pared by 4 bases and J by 8 bases, with 6 bases of the junction left unmatched. In nucleotides, the CDR3 is TGTGCCAGCAGTTTTCGGCAGGGGGCAGAAAAACTGTTTTTT. It specifies CASSFRQGAEKLFF.

V and J are TRBV7-9 and TRBJ2-5, with D perhaps matching TRBD2 (5 bases). This CDR3 is built from 17 residues. Trimming shortened V by 1 base and J by 1 base, and 16 bases separated the two germline ends. Germline loops: CDR1 SEHNR, CDR2 FQNEAQ (reference sequence). CDR3 in amino acids: CASSLVPSSSPQETQYF. CDR3 in DNA: TGTGCCAGCAGCTTAGTCCCTTCTAGCTCCCCCCAAGAGACCCAGTACTTC.

The chain uses TRBV6-1 and TRBJ2-1, with 12 positions matching TRBD2. Looked up from germline, CDR1 is MNHNS and CDR2 is SASEGT. The CDR3 extends over 14 amino acids. J was trimmed by 10 bases and V by 6 bases; bases with no gene match: 7. This CDR3 reads CASSTSGGLGEQFF. The CDR3 bases are TGTGCCAGCAGCACTAGCGGGGGGCTCGGGGAGCAGTTCTTC.

The chain couples TRBV19 to TRBJ1-6, with unresolved D. In germline, CDR1 is LNHDA, CDR2 SQIVND (reference sequence). This CDR3 region has 14 residues. V was cut by 4 bases and J by 7 bases, with 11 bases left in between. The CDR3 is CASSRAARNSPLHF. The CDR3 DNA sequence: TGTGCCAGTAGTAGGGCGGCGAGAAATTCACCCCTCCACTTT.

The chain couples TRBV7-9 to TRBJ1-2; maybe TRBD1 (6 bases). CDR1 and CDR2 (germline): SEHNR, FQNEAQ (reference sequence). The CDR3 has 14 residues. V lost 5 bases to trimming and J lost 4 bases, with 14 bases between them. CDR3 sequence (DNA): TGTGCCAGCAGCACTAATACAGGGATCTATGGCTACACCTTC. This sequence encodes CASSTNTGIYGYTF.

The rearrangement joins TRBV2 to TRBJ2-7; TRBD2 agrees at 13 bases. V lost 4 bases to trimming and J lost 3 bases; unmatched junction nucleotides: 15. CDR3 length equals 19 residues. CDR1 is SNHLY, CDR2 FYNNEI, per germline. CDR3 sequence: CASSASDTWTSGSIYEQYF. CDR3 in DNA: TGTGCCAGCAGTGCGTCCGACACCTGGACTAGCGGGAGTATCTACGAGCAGTACTTC.